This is a list of T cell receptor beta chains from one sample in a study of T cells in Graves' hyperthyroidism and ophthalmopathy. TCRdb reprocessed the multiplex PCR reads with MiXCR, giving one entry per CDR3 protein. Among 450,000 to 600,000 distinct CDR3 sequences listed, roughly 15% were seen once. The sequencing input was blood. The receptors were sampled from a woman aged 40 to 55 with Graves' hyperthyroidism. Both conserved end residues are part of each CDR3. The D gene is left open where the match is weak. The size field is filled for only some rows; it gives once, few, many or a size class.

many TRBJ2-7 TRBD2 TRBV5-5 CASSSGTSGSDQYF TGTGCCAGCAGCTCCGGGACTAGCGGGAGTGATCAGTACTTC
many TRBJ2-7 - TRBV20-1 CSADLWDLSSYEQYF TGCAGTGCTGATCTGTGGGACCTAAGCTCCTACGAGCAGTACTTC
- TRBJ2-1 TRBD1 TRBV27 CASSPGDSSYNEQFF TGTGCCAGCAGTCCTGGGGACAGCTCCTACAATGAGCAGTTCTTC
- TRBJ1-1 TRBD1 TRBV27 CASSPGTGGLGTEAFF TGTGCCAGCAGTCCCGGGACAGGGGGCTTGGGGACTGAAGCTTTCTTT
few TRBJ2-7 TRBD2 TRBV5-1 CASSLATSGGYEQYF TGCGCCAGCAGCTTGGCGACTAGCGGCGGGTACGAGCAGTACTTC
- TRBJ2-7 TRBD2 TRBV7-9 CASSPGTSGRAWGQYF TGTGCCAGCAGCCCCGGGACTAGCGGGAGGGCTTGGGGGCAGTACTTC
- TRBJ2-2 TRBD1 TRBV15 CATSRDAGQGRTGELFF TGTGCCACCAGCAGAGACGCGGGACAGGGAAGGACCGGGGAGCTGTTTTTT
many TRBJ1-5 TRBD1 TRBV2 CASSGQGQEPQHF TGTGCCAGCAGTGGACAGGGCCAGGAGCCCCAGCATTTT
many TRBJ2-1 - TRBV7-9 CASSLEVAEEQFF TGTGCCAGCAGCTTAGAGGTGGCGGAAGAGCAGTTCTTC
many TRBJ2-3 TRBD2 TRBV28 CASSEAGSNTDTQYF TGTGCCAGCAGTGAAGCGGGGTCCAACACAGATACGCAGTATTTT
many TRBJ1-1 TRBD1 TRBV20-1 CSASRGRLDTEAFF TGCAGTGCGAGCAGGGGGCGGCTGGACACTGAAGCTTTCTTT
once TRBJ1-5 TRBD1 TRBV28 CASSFYQGAQPQHF TGTGCCAGCAGTTTTTATCAGGGGGCTCAGCCCCAGCATTTT
many TRBJ1-5 TRBD1 TRBV28 CASSSGTGDWINQPQHF TGTGCCAGCAGTTCCGGGACAGGGGATTGGATCAATCAGCCCCAGCATTTT
- TRBJ2-1 TRBD2 TRBV9 CASSPDASGRAAGNEQFF TGTGCCAGCAGCCCAGACGCTAGCGGGAGGGCCGCTGGGAATGAGCAGTTCTTC
many TRBJ2-7 - TRBV7-2 CASSLGRLAYEQYF TGTGCCAGCAGCTTGGGACGTCTAGCCTACGAGCAGTACTTC
few TRBJ1-1 TRBD1 TRBV3-1 CASSQSPQGAAEAFF TGTGCCAGCAGCCAATCACCTCAGGGGGCCGCTGAAGCTTTCTTT
- TRBJ2-1 TRBD2 TRBV30 CAWRGSGRAIQDEQFF TGTGCCTGGAGAGGCAGCGGGAGGGCCATACAAGATGAGCAGTTCTTC
- TRBJ2-1 - TRBV27 CASSPGRPKKFF TGTGCCAGCAGCCCGGGGCGCCCCAAAAAGTTCTTC
many TRBJ2-3 - TRBV28 CARPLGRARLDTQYF TGTGCCAGACCCCTCGGGAGAGCGAGGTTGGATACGCAGTATTTT
few TRBJ2-1 - TRBV24-1 CATSDPKYYAYNEQFF TGTGCCACCAGTGATCCGAAGTACTACGCCTACAATGAGCAGTTCTTC
- TRBJ1-5 - TRBV7-9 CASSLAGVNQPQHF TGTGCCAGCAGTCTGGCGGGGGTAAATCAGCCCCAGCATTTT
- TRBJ2-3 - TRBV9 CASNPRGPVTDTQYF TGTGCCAGCAACCCGCGTGGGCCTGTCACAGATACGCAGTATTTT
many TRBJ1-1 TRBD1 TRBV28 CASRQGGTEAFF TGTGCCAGCAGGCAGGGGGGCACTGAAGCTTTCTTT
few TRBJ1-1 - TRBV29-1 CSVSTRGHTEAFF TGCAGCGTCTCCACCAGGGGCCACACTGAAGCTTTCTTT
many TRBJ2-7 TRBD1 TRBV6-5 CASSYGRQGLAYEQYF TGTGCCAGCAGTTACGGTCGACAGGGCTTGGCCTACGAGCAGTACTTC
many TRBJ1-4 TRBD1 TRBV5-1 CASSRDGQATNEKLFF TGCGCCAGCAGTCGGGACGGACAGGCAACTAATGAAAAACTGTTTTTT
- TRBJ2-2 - TRBV28 CASGRRNTGELFF TGTGCCAGCGGGAGGCGGAACACCGGGGAGCTGTTTTTT
many TRBJ1-2 - TRBV7-2 CASSLVWTDQNYGYTF TGTGCCAGCAGCTTAGTCTGGACAGACCAAAACTATGGCTACACCTTC
many TRBJ1-2 - TRBV6-5 CASSYDRNYGYTF TGTGCCAGCAGTTACGATAGGAACTATGGCTACACCTTC
many TRBJ1-2 TRBD1 TRBV28 CASSLLSGQGAYGYTF TGTGCCAGCAGTTTATTGAGTGGACAGGGGGCCTATGGCTACACCTTC
many TRBJ1-3 - TRBV12-3/TRBV12-4 CASSLRTRDTIYF TGTGCCAGCAGTTTGCGGACGAGGGACACCATATATTTT
many TRBJ2-2 TRBD2 TRBV27 CASSSGSFDTGELFF TGTGCCAGCAGCAGCGGGAGTTTTGACACCGGGGAGCTGTTTTTT
many TRBJ1-1 TRBD1 TRBV18 CASSPLTGLYSMNTEAFF TGTGCCAGCTCACCGCTGACAGGGTTGTACTCCATGAACACTGAAGCTTTCTTT
- TRBJ1-1 TRBD1 TRBV5-1 CASSLADRERTEAFF TGCGCCAGCAGCTTGGCGGACAGGGAGCGCACTGAAGCTTTCTTT
few TRBJ2-4 - TRBV5-4 CASSMTGTGDIQYF TGTGCCAGCAGCATGACAGGGACGGGGGACATTCAGTACTTC
many TRBJ1-5 - TRBV16 CATRTASYSNQPQHF TGTGCCACACGGACAGCCTCATATAGCAATCAGCCCCAGCATTTT
many TRBJ2-1 TRBD2 TRBV2 CASSPGLAGGFLADNEQFF TGTGCCAGCAGTCCGGGACTAGCGGGAGGGTTTTTAGCGGACAATGAGCAGTTCTTC
- TRBJ1-2 - TRBV19 CASWDPAVQGYTF TGTGCCAGCTGGGACCCTGCGGTACAGGGCTACACCTTC
- TRBJ1-4 - TRBV30 CAWSVLATVNEKLFF TGTGCCTGGAGTGTACTAGCCACCGTAAATGAAAAACTGTTTTTT
many TRBJ2-7 - TRBV5-1 CASSYVGGTGYEQYF TGCGCCAGCAGCTATGTAGGGGGAACGGGCTACGAGCAGTACTTC
many TRBJ2-5 - TRBV5-1 CASSLGTDVLETQYF TGCGCCAGCAGCTTGGGGACAGACGTTTTAGAGACCCAGTACTTC
many TRBJ1-5 TRBD1 TRBV28 CASRRQGGSNQPQHF TGTGCCAGCAGAAGACAGGGCGGAAGCAATCAGCCCCAGCATTTT
many TRBJ2-7 TRBD1 TRBV3-1 CASSLTGTGGHEQYF TGTGCCAGCAGCCTTACCGGGACAGGGGGCCACGAGCAGTACTTC
many TRBJ2-3 - TRBV9 CASSVVGFSTDTQYF TGTGCCAGCAGCGTAGTAGGTTTTAGCACAGATACGCAGTATTTT
- TRBJ2-5 TRBD2 TRBV5-1 CASSSPGTSGLETQYF TGCGCCAGCAGCTCCCCCGGGACTAGCGGATTAGAGACCCAGTACTTC
- TRBJ2-3 TRBD2 TRBV10-3 CVISDRGLAGWTDTQYF TGTGTCATCAGTGATAGGGGACTAGCGGGATGGACAGATACGCAGTATTTT
- TRBJ1-6 TRBD1 TRBV6-1 CASSEPTGGNSPLRF TGTGCCAGCAGTGAACCGACAGGGGGGAATTCACCCCTCCGCTTT
- TRBJ2-2 TRBD1 TRBV19 CASSTRQGAITGELFF TGTGCCAGTAGTACCCGACAGGGGGCGATCACCGGGGAGCTGTTTTTT
few TRBJ2-1 TRBD1 TRBV20-1 CSAREEGTGHNEQFF TGCAGTGCTAGAGAGGAGGGGACAGGGCACAATGAGCAGTTCTTC
many TRBJ2-1 - TRBV11-2 CASSPPEGLRNEQFF TGTGCCAGCAGCCCTCCCGAGGGTCTGCGCAATGAGCAGTTCTTC
- TRBJ2-2 - TRBV5-4 CASSFSGFMSGELFF TGTGCCAGCAGCTTTAGCGGTTTTATGTCCGGGGAGCTGTTTTTT
- TRBJ2-1 - TRBV7-3 CASSLTPRAYNEQFF TGTGCCAGCAGCTTAACTCCTCGCGCGTACAATGAGCAGTTCTTC
many TRBJ1-1 - TRBV18 CASSPQRQLEAFF TGTGCCAGCTCACCACAGAGGCAGCTAGAAGCTTTCTTT
many TRBJ1-3 TRBD1 TRBV5-1 CASHTGDPGNTIYF TGCGCCAGCCATACAGGGGACCCTGGAAACACCATATATTTT
many TRBJ1-5 TRBD1 TRBV20-1 CSARTKDRGRLGNQPQHF TGCAGTGCTAGGACCAAGGACAGGGGGCGTTTGGGCAATCAGCCCCAGCATTTT
- TRBJ2-2 - TRBV28 CASSLAGGSPNTGELFF TGTGCCAGCAGTTTGGCCGGGGGTTCCCCGAACACCGGGGAGCTGTTTTTT